These 22 T cell receptor beta chains were sequenced from one sample in a study of graft-versus-host responses after intestinal transplantation. Their antigen targets remain unknown. Sequencing used immunoSEQ multiplex PCR; TCRdb keeps in-frame clones, though not all of them. The table shows tens of thousands of clones, with about nine tenths occurring only once. The sample here was unstimulated CD4+ T cells sorted from spleen or lymph node cells, taken before intestinal transplant. The origin of the receptors is a human donor who received an intestinal transplant.

This rearrangement joins TRBV5-1 to TRBJ2-5; D may be TRBD2 (6 bases). CDR1 is SGHRS, CDR2 YFSETQ, per germline. This CDR3 is built from 14 residues. V lost 4 bases, J lost 9 bases, and 19 bases lay in between. CDR3 in amino acids: CASSQGLPGEAQYF. DNA of the CDR3: TGCGCCAGCAGCCAAGGACTGCCTGGGGAGGCCCAGTACTTC. The full variable domain, in which reference TRBV5-1 and TRBJ2-5 provide the parts outside the CDR3, is KAGVTQTPRYLIKTRGQQVTLSCSPISGHRSVSWYQQTPGQGLQFLFEYFSETQRNKGNFPGRFSGRQFSNSRSEMNVSTLELGDSALYLCASSQGLPGEAQYFGPGTRLLVL.

This clone has only one observation. The J gene is TRBJ2-1, the V gene TRBV7-2; D not certain. This CDR3 region has 11 residues. The germline CDR1 and CDR2 sequences are SGHTA and FQGNSA. The V gene lost 1 base and the J gene lost 12 bases, with 7 bases spanning the gap. CDR3 in amino acids: CASSLGLRQFF. Written as DNA, the CDR3 is TGTGCCAGCAGCTTAGGTTTGCGGCAGTTCTTC.

CDR3 DNA sequence: TGCGCCACCCGGACAGGGTCCATAACCATAAACTATGGCTACACCTTC. It specifies CATRTGSITINYGYTF. The gene calls are TRBV10-2 and TRBJ1-2, with 8 bases matching TRBD1. CDR1 is WSHSY, CDR2 SAAADI, per germline. V shed 10 bases, J shed 2 bases, and the junction held 15 bases outside the gene matches. The CDR3 has 16 residues.

The chain uses TRBV18 and TRBJ1-1; possibly TRBD1 for D (6 bases). CDR1 is KGHSH and CDR2 is LQKENI in the germline V gene. This CDR3 contains 15 residues. V shed 3 bases and J shed 1 base, with 12 bases lying between them. The CDR3 loop reads CASSPGGQGNTEAFF. CDR3 DNA sequence: TGTGCCAGCTCACCGGGGGGGCAAGGGAACACTGAAGCTTTCTTT.

The rearrangement links TRBV5-1 to TRBJ1-2; D remains unclear. The CDR3 loop spans 13 amino acids. V lost 3 bases and J lost 3, with 9 bases in between. Germline V CDR1 and CDR2: SGHRS, YFSETQ. Written as DNA, the CDR3 is TGCGCCAGCAGCTCCTGGGCCGACTATGGCTACACCTTC. It yields the protein CASSSWADYGYTF. Full variable domain (missing parts from reference TRBV5-1 and TRBJ1-2): KAGVTQTPRYLIKTRGQQVTLSCSPISGHRSVSWYQQTPGQGLQFLFEYFSETQRNKGNFPGRFSGRQFSNSRSEMNVSTLELGDSALYLCASSSWADYGYTFGSGTRLTVV.

The V gene is TRBV18, the J gene TRBJ1-1; the D gene is possibly TRBD1 (5 bases). The CDR3 spans 13 residues. V gave up 1 base and J gave up 5 bases, with 8 bases separating them. CDR1 is KGHSH and CDR2 is LQKENI in the germline V gene. The CDR3 reads CASSPREGTEAFF. The DNA of the CDR3 is TGTGCCAGCTCACCACGGGAGGGGACTGAAGCTTTCTTT.

As concerns this clone: Compared with germline, one end of the junction differs, possibly owing to a read error. The V gene is TRBV6-6, the J gene TRBJ1-2, with D maybe TRBD1 (6 bases). The CDR3 has 11 residues. Germline CDR1 and CDR2: MNHNY and SVGAGI (reference sequence). CDR3 region: CASSYEGGPAF. The CDR3, as DNA: TGTGCCAGCAGTTACGAGGGGGGGCCCGCCTTC.

The rearrangement uses TRBV6-5 and TRBJ1-2, with D possibly TRBD1 on 5 matching bases. This CDR3 comprises 13 residues. V dropped 5 bases and J dropped 7 bases, with 14 bases sitting between them. Germline CDR1 is MNHEY and CDR2 is SVGAGI. CDR3 DNA sequence: TGTGCCAGCAGTATCCTCGTGGGGGGTGGCTACACCTTC. Its translation is CASSILVGGGYTF.

This sequence joins TRBV15 and TRBJ1-2; the D gene is possibly TRBD1 (6 bases). The CDR3 spans 15 residues. Germline values: CDR1 LNHNV, CDR2 YYDKDF (reference sequence). Trimming took 3 bases from V and 4 from J, leaving 15 bases between them. This chain's CDR3 is CATSRGGRGGYGYTF. CDR3 DNA: TGTGCCACCAGCAGGGGCGGGAGAGGGGGCTATGGCTACACCTTC.

This clone was detected only a few times. CDR3 protein: CATTPGGYNSPLHF. CDR3 nucleotide sequence: TGTGCCACCACACCGGGAGGCTATAATTCACCCCTCCACTTT. V gene TRBV2 combines with J gene TRBJ1-6; D gene ambiguous. CDR3 length: 14 residues. The V end lost 10 bases, the J end lost 3 bases, and 13 bases lay between the germline ends. Germline CDR1 and CDR2: SNHLY and FYNNEI. Together with reference TRBV2 and TRBJ1-6, the CDR3 gives the full variable domain: EPEVTQTPSHQVTQMGQEVILRCVPISNHLYFYWYRQILGQKVEFLVSFYNNEISEKSEIFDDQFSVERPDGSNFTLKIRSTKLEDSAMYFCATTPGGYNSPLHFGNGTRLTVT.

The chain couples TRBV19 to TRBJ1-1; D unclear. The CDR3 is 15 residues long. V shed 5 bases and J shed 0 bases, with 13 bases lying between them. Germline CDR1 reads LNHDA; CDR2 reads SQIVND (reference sequence). As DNA, the CDR3 is TGTGCCAGTAGTTCGGCAGGCTACATGAACACTGAAGCTTTCTTT. Protein product: CASSSAGYMNTEAFF. The entire variable domain, with the rest obtained from reference TRBV19 and TRBJ1-1, is as follows: DGGITQSPKYLFRKEGQNVTLSCEQNLNHDAMYWYRQDPGQGLRLIYYSQIVNDFQKGDIAEGYSVSREKKESFPLTVTSAQKNPTAFYLCASSSAGYMNTEAFFGQGTRLTVV.

This clone appeared a single time. Other DNA sequences in the same sample also yield this CDR3. The chain joins TRBV19 to TRBJ2-1; a possible D gene is TRBD1 (6 bases). The CDR3 consists of 14 residues. With 3 bases removed from V and 2 bases from J, the gap between germline ends came to 8 bases. In germline, CDR1 is LNHDA, CDR2 SQIVND (reference sequence). CDR3 residues: CASSMGATYNEQFF. The CDR3 DNA follows: TGTGCCAGTAGTATGGGGGCCACCTACAATGAGCAGTTCTTC. The variable domain in full, with the rest retrieved from reference TRBV19 and TRBJ2-1, is DGGITQSPKYLFRKEGQNVTLSCEQNLNHDAMYWYRQDPGQGLRLIYYSQIVNDFQKGDIAEGYSVSREKKESFPLTVTSAQKNPTAFYLCASSMGATYNEQFFGPGTRLTVL.

This chain uses TRBV19 with TRBJ2-1; D is uncertain. Trimming removed 6 bases from V and 5 bases from J, with 11 bases in between. The length of the CDR3 is 13 residues. Germline values: CDR1 LNHDA, CDR2 SQIVND (reference sequence). Here the CDR3 reads CASSGYTHNEQFF. DNA for the CDR3: TGTGCCAGTAGCGGGTACACTCACAATGAGCAGTTCTTC.

V is TRBV5-1 and J is TRBJ2-3; perhaps TRBD1 as D (5 bases). The ends were cut back, 4 bases at V and 6 bases at J, with 18 bases in the middle. This CDR3 is built from 15 residues. CDR1 is SGHRS and CDR2 is YFSETQ in the germline V gene. The CDR3 coding sequence is TGCGCCAGCAGCCCCGGAAATTGGGGCTCGGATACGCAGTATTTT. It encodes CASSPGNWGSDTQYF.

V usage is TRBV5-6 and J usage is TRBJ2-5, with 8 bases identical to TRBD1. The germline V gene has CDR1 SGHDT and CDR2 YYEEEE. The CDR3 totals 13 residues. Unmatched junction bases numbered 4, after V lost 4 bases and J lost 5 bases. The CDR3 DNA reads TGTGCCAGCAGCCAGGGGGCCGGTGAGACCCAGTACTTC. Protein: CASSQGAGETQYF.

This clone was picked up a small number of times. The chain joins TRBV4-1 to TRBJ1-3, with a weak D call TRBD1 (5 bases). This CDR3 comprises 20 residues. V was cut by 1 base and J by 0 bases, with 22 bases left in between. The germline V gene has CDR1 MGHRA and CDR2 YSYEKL. The CDR3 region has the DNA TGCGCCAGCAGCCAAGTTGGGGCCACTCTCACAGGTTCCTCTGGAAACACCATATATTTT. Translating it yields CASSQVGATLTGSSGNTIYF.

Here the CDR3 reads CASSYSRGRGANVLTF. The CDR3 DNA reads as TGTGCCAGCAGTTACTCGAGAGGGAGAGGGGCCAACGTCCTGACTTTC. The V and J genes are TRBV6-5 and TRBJ2-6; D is possibly TRBD2 (5 bases). Germline assignment: CDR1 MNHEY and CDR2 SVGAGI. Trimming left V 0 bases short and J 4 bases short, with 10 bases between. The CDR3 loop spans 16 amino acids.

This chain joins TRBV2 and TRBJ2-1; 13 bases fit TRBD2. The CDR3 length is 13 residues. CDR1 is SNHLY and CDR2 is FYNNEI in the germline V gene. The V segment lost 4 bases and the J segment 14 bases; nucleotides outside the gene matches: 5. CDR3 nucleotides: TGTGCCAGCAGTGGACTAGCGGGGGGCGTGAAGTTCTTC. Its protein product is CASSGLAGGVKFF.

This chain connects TRBV7-9 to TRBJ2-1, with D possibly being TRBD1 (5 bases). Trimming removed 0 bases at V and 5 bases at J, with 14 bases between. Germline V CDR1 and CDR2: SEHNR, FQNEAQ (reference sequence). The CDR3 is 16 amino acids. The CDR3: CASSLAPGWGNNEQFF. The CDR3 region has the DNA TGTGCCAGCAGCTTAGCTCCCGGTTGGGGCAACAATGAGCAGTTCTTC.

The J gene is TRBJ2-5, the V gene TRBV6-6, with 10 bases fitting TRBD1. Per germline, CDR1 MNHNY and CDR2 SVGAGI (reference sequence). V was pared by 6 bases and J by 5 bases, with 9 bases of the junction left unmatched. CDR3 length: 15 amino acids. CDR3 in DNA: TGTGCCAGCAGAGCGGGACAGGGGTTGGGGGAGACCCAGTACTTC. Its translation is CASRAGQGLGETQYF.

V usage is TRBV4-1 and J usage is TRBJ2-5; 12 nucleotides agree with TRBD2. Unmatched junction bases numbered 20, after V lost 4 bases and J lost 5 bases. The CDR3 totals 20 residues. Germline CDR1 MGHRA, CDR2 YSYEKL. Written as DNA, the CDR3 is TGCGCCAGCAGCCCCCAGGCAGTAGCTGGACTAGCGGGGAAATTGGAGACCCAGTACTTC. This encodes CASSPQAVAGLAGKLETQYF.

This chain uses TRBV10-2 with TRBJ1-2; tentatively, D is TRBD1 (6 bases). Looked up from germline, CDR1 is WSHSY and CDR2 is SAAADI. Trimming removed 6 bases at V and 3 bases at J, with 8 bases between. The CDR3 sequence is 12 residues long. The CDR3 DNA follows: TGCGCCAGCAGACAGGGTGACTATGGCTACACCTTC. Its protein is CASRQGDYGYTF.